One and the same sample provided the 28 T cell receptor beta chains below, sequenced in a study of CD8+ T cells in alopecia areata. Sequencing templates came from extracted RNA that was reverse transcribed into cDNA. Only in-frame clones appear in the TCRdb table, and some are missing; sequencing was by immunoSEQ multiplex PCR. The table lists 95,000 to 100,000 clones, roughly 64% of them singletons. Documented treatment: oral pan-JAK inhibitor, 5-10 mg twice daily. Specimen: CD8+ T cells sorted from blood, collected at week 4, from a patient treated with tofacitinib. The source is a human donor with alopecia areata.

This clone was counted a few times. This could be a read error, since a much larger clone is one nucleotide away. The rearrangement joins TRBV4-1 to TRBJ2-7; 7 positions agree with TRBD1. Germline V gene sequence: CDR1 MGHRA, CDR2 YSYEKL. The CDR3 has 12 residues. J lost 3 bases, V lost 4 bases, and 0 bases had no gene match. The CDR3 bases are TGCGCCAGCAGCCCAGGGGGCTACGAGCAGTACTTC. It is translated as CASSPGGYEQYF.

This clone was counted only a few times. V gene TRBV13 combines with J gene TRBJ2-5, with a tentative D call TRBD2 (7 bases). V gave up 3 bases and J gave up 4 bases, with 18 bases separating them. In germline, CDR1 is PRHDT, CDR2 FYEKMQ (reference sequence). The CDR3 covers 16 residues. The CDR3 DNA reads as TGTGCCAGCAGCTTCCGAGGGGGGGCCTTCGGAGAGACCCAGTACTTC. This gives the protein CASSFRGGAFGETQYF.

J is TRBJ2-5 and V is TRBV29-1, with 10 bases that match TRBD1. The length of the CDR3 is 16 residues. The V gene end was trimmed by 4 bases and the J gene end by 5 bases; junction bases not matched to a gene: 13. From germline, CDR1 is SQVTM and CDR2 ANQGSEA. DNA for the CDR3: TGCAGCGTTGGGCCCCTAGGACAGGGGGATTTGGAGACCCAGTACTTC. Protein sequence: CSVGPLGQGDLETQYF.

J is TRBJ2-1 and V is TRBV13; D ambiguous. The V gene lost 0 bases and the J gene lost 5 bases, with 8 bases spanning the gap. CDR1 is PRHDT and CDR2 is FYEKMQ in the germline V gene (reference sequence). The CDR3 totals 14 residues. CDR3 region: CASSLGAKNNEQFF. The DNA of the CDR3 is TGTGCCAGCAGCTTAGGCGCGAAGAACAATGAGCAGTTCTTC. Combining the CDR3 with reference TRBV13 and TRBJ2-1 gives the whole variable domain AAGVIQSPRHLIKEKRETATLKCYPIPRHDTVYWYQQGPGQDPQFLISFYEKMQSDKGSIPDRFSAQQFSDYHSELNMSSLELGDSALYFCASSLGAKNNEQFFGPGTRLTVL.

The chain links TRBV7-9 to TRBJ2-5, with D possibly matching TRBD1 (5 bases). The CDR3 has 16 residues. The ends were cut back, 2 bases at V and 3 bases at J, with 16 bases in the middle. The germline CDR1 and CDR2 sequences are SEHNR and FQNEAQ (reference sequence). CDR3: CASSLSGYGQEETQYF. Here the CDR3 DNA reads TGTGCCAGCAGCTTATCAGGCTACGGACAAGAAGAGACCCAGTACTTC.

The rearrangement joins TRBV5-1 to TRBJ2-1; no clear D gene. V lost 0 bases and J lost 0, with 7 bases in between. Germline lookup yields CDR1 SGHRS and CDR2 YFSETQ. The length of the CDR3 is 15 residues. The CDR3 protein is CASSLGPISYNEQFF. In DNA form, the CDR3 reads TGCGCCAGCAGCTTGGGCCCGATCTCCTACAATGAGCAGTTCTTC.

This clone was seen a few times. The rearrangement links TRBV29-1 to TRBJ2-7, with 7 bases that match TRBD2. This CDR3 is built from 11 residues. Germline CDR1 is SQVTM and CDR2 is ANQGSEA. Trimming removed 7 bases from V and 3 bases from J; junction bases left unmatched: 3. As DNA, the CDR3 is TGCAGCGGGGGGGAGGGCTACGAGCAGTACTTC. Translation gives CSGGEGYEQYF.

The chain has TRBV6-5 and TRBJ1-6; TRBD1 agrees at 10 bases. In germline, CDR1 is MNHEY, CDR2 SVGAGI. V shed 6 bases and J 11 bases; nucleotides not matched to a gene: 4. The CDR3 consists of 13 residues. CDR3 in amino acids: CASSRTGGPPLHF. CDR3 bases: TGTGCCAGCAGCCGGACAGGGGGACCACCCCTCCACTTT.

The chain carries TRBV7-9 and TRBJ2-7; D uncertain. V lost 0 bases and J lost 0, with 6 bases in between. The CDR3 is 14 residues long. CDR1 is SEHNR, CDR2 FQNEAQ, per germline (reference sequence). The CDR3 region is CASSLAESSYEQYF. The CDR3 region has the DNA TGTGCCAGCAGCTTAGCGGAGAGCTCCTACGAGCAGTACTTC.

The CDR3 DNA reads as TGTGCCAGCGGGGACAGACTCTACGAGCAGTACTTC. This encodes CASGDRLYEQYF. V gene TRBV19 combines with J gene TRBJ2-7; 7 bases agree with TRBD1. Germline V lookup: CDR1 LNHDA, CDR2 SQIVND (reference sequence). V trimming: 9 bases; J trimming: 3 bases; junction bases outside the gene matches: 5. The CDR3 is made up of 12 amino acids. Looking up the rest from reference TRBV19 and TRBJ2-7 gives the full variable domain: DGGITQSPKYLFRKEGQNVTLSCEQNLNHDAMYWYRQDPGQGLRLIYYSQIVNDFQKGDIAEGYSVSREKKESFPLTVTSAQKNPTAFYLCASGDRLYEQYFGPGTRLTVT.

The rearrangement uses TRBV11-2 and TRBJ1-1; a possible D gene is TRBD1 (6 bases). Germline lookup yields CDR1 SGHAT and CDR2 FQNNGV. Trimming removed 2 bases from V and 3 bases from J, with 16 bases in between. CDR3 length equals 16 residues. The CDR3: CASSLPGRGAHTEAFF. The CDR3 bases are TGTGCCAGCAGCTTACCAGGCCGGGGGGCACACACTGAAGCTTTCTTT.

This clone occurred a few times. Mismatch with germline at one junction end may stem from a read error. This chain joins TRBV7-2 and TRBJ2-1; 10 bases line up with TRBD2. The CDR3 loop spans 17 amino acids. Per germline, CDR1 SGHTA and CDR2 FQGNSA. The CDR3 reads CASSQDSAGGPGNEQFF. The CDR3 DNA sequence: TGCGCCAGCAGCCAAGACTCAGCGGGAGGGCCAGGGAATGAGCAGTTCTTC.

This clone occurred a few times. This chain connects TRBV14 to TRBJ1-2, with TRBD1 matching 8 bases. The CDR3 totals 16 residues. Germline V gene lookup returns CDR1 SGHDN and CDR2 FVKESK. Trimming cost V 3 bases and J 2 bases; bases outside gene matches: 8. CDR3 residues: CASSQDPGGPNYGYTF. In nucleotides, the CDR3 is TGTGCCAGCAGCCAGGACCCAGGGGGCCCCAACTATGGCTACACCTTC.

V gene TRBV30 combines with J gene TRBJ2-3; no definite D call. This CDR3 is 12 amino acids long. Deletions cut 2 bases from V and 3 bases from J, with 6 bases between. The germline gives CDR1 GTSNPN, CDR2 SVGIG (reference sequence). The CDR3 coding sequence is TGTGCCTGGAGTCCAGAAACAGATACGCAGTATTTT. Protein sequence: CAWSPETDTQYF.

In this sample, this clone turned up a few times. The chain joins TRBV9 to TRBJ2-1, with 10 bases fitting TRBD2. The CDR3 loop spans 14 amino acids. The V gene end was trimmed by 4 bases and the J gene end by 15 bases; junction bases not matched to a gene: 13. Germline CDR1 and CDR2: SGDLS and YYNGEE. The CDR3: CASSPGTSVGLAFF. For the CDR3, the DNA is TGTGCCAGCAGCCCCGGGACTAGCGTGGGATTGGCGTTCTTC.

J is TRBJ2-1 and V is TRBV30, with 12 bases fitting TRBD2. V was pared by 4 bases and J by 6 bases, with 4 bases of the junction left unmatched. The germline V gene has CDR1 GTSNPN and CDR2 SVGIG (reference sequence). The CDR3 has 14 residues. The CDR3 nucleotides read TGTGCCTGGACTAGCGGGAGGGGTGGCAATGAGCAGTTCTTC. It yields the protein CAWTSGRGGNEQFF.

The chain links TRBV5-1 to TRBJ2-1; 8 nucleotides match TRBD1. The CDR3 consists of 17 residues. The V gene's germline CDR1 is SGHRS and CDR2 YFSETQ. Unmatched junction bases numbered 9, after V lost 0 bases and J lost 4 bases. The CDR3: CASSLEAGGAGYNEQFF. The CDR3 DNA is TGCGCCAGCAGCTTGGAAGCAGGGGGCGCAGGGTACAATGAGCAGTTCTTC.

The chain joins TRBV5-1 to TRBJ2-7; tentatively, D is TRBD1 (6 bases). From germline, CDR1 is SGHRS and CDR2 YFSETQ. Trimming took 2 bases from V and 2 from J, leaving 14 bases between them. This CDR3 has 15 residues. The CDR3 bases are TGCGCCAGCAGCTTTGGACAGTGGGACGCCTACGAGCAGTACTTC. Translating it yields CASSFGQWDAYEQYF.

The chain combines TRBV9 with TRBJ1-5, with TRBD1 as a possible D gene (6 bases). The germline V gene encodes CDR1 SGDLS and CDR2 YYNGEE. V was trimmed by 5 bases and J by 0 bases, leaving 21 bases between them. The CDR3 is 18 amino acids. CDR3 protein: CASRAVRPGEYSNQPQHF. In DNA form, the CDR3 reads TGTGCCAGCAGAGCCGTCCGGCCAGGGGAGTATAGCAATCAGCCCCAGCATTTT. The variable domain in full, completed from reference TRBV9 and TRBJ1-5, reads DSGVTQTPKHLITATGQRVTLRCSPRSGDLSVYWYQQSLDQGLQFLIQYYNGEERAKGNILERFSAQQFPDLHSELNLSSLELGDSALYFCASRAVRPGEYSNQPQHFGDGTRLSIL.

This clone was counted only a few times. CDR3 amino acids: CSVEDKASQETQYF. The CDR3 DNA reads as TGCAGCGTTGAAGATAAAGCGAGCCAAGAGACCCAGTACTTC. The chain combines TRBV29-1 with TRBJ2-5; D unresolved. V was trimmed by 0 bases and J by 1 base, leaving 9 bases between them. Germline-derived CDR1 and CDR2 are SQVTM and ANQGSEA. This CDR3 has 14 amino acids.

This chain connects TRBV5-4 to TRBJ2-7, with TRBD2 matching over 8 bases. The CDR3 spans 14 residues. After removal of 4 bases from V and 4 bases from J, the junction contained 7 bases not matched to a gene. Looked up from germline, CDR1 is SGHNT and CDR2 is YYREEE (reference sequence). The CDR3 coding sequence is TGTGCCAGCAGCACACGCGGGGGGAGTTACGAGCAGTACTTC. Translating gives CASSTRGGSYEQYF. The full variable domain, rest sourced from reference TRBV5-4 and TRBJ2-7, is ETGVTQSPTHLIKTRGQQVTLRCSSQSGHNTVSWYQQALGQGPQFIFQYYREEENGRGNFPPRFSGLQFPNYSSELNVNALELDDSALYLCASSTRGGSYEQYFGPGTRLTVT.

The rearrangement uses TRBV27 and TRBJ2-7; D may be TRBD1 or TRBD2 (5 bases each). The CDR3 covers 15 residues. V was shortened by 2 bases and J by 3 bases, with 14 bases between the two germline ends. CDR1 is MNHEY, CDR2 SMNVEV, per germline (reference sequence). CDR3 region: CASSLVGVPYYEQYF. CDR3 nucleotide sequence: TGTGCCAGCAGTTTAGTGGGGGTGCCCTACTACGAGCAGTACTTC.

The J gene is TRBJ2-7, the V gene TRBV5-1; 7 bases line up with TRBD2. CDR1 SGHRS and CDR2 YFSETQ come from the germline V gene. This CDR3 is built from 14 residues. V dropped 2 bases and J dropped 2; count of bases not matched to a gene: 4. CDR3 region: CASSLAGSTYEQYF. CDR3 DNA sequence: TGCGCCAGCAGCTTAGCGGGAAGCACCTACGAGCAGTACTTC.

The gene calls are TRBV7-9 and TRBJ2-7, with unresolved D. Germline assignment: CDR1 SEHNR and CDR2 FQNEAQ (reference sequence). Trimming removed 4 bases at V and 2 bases at J, with 15 bases between. The CDR3 has 15 residues. The CDR3 DNA follows: TGTGCCAGCAGCTCCCCCGGCGCCGAAACCTACGAGCAGTACTTC. Residues: CASSSPGAETYEQYF.

The chain joins TRBV30 to TRBJ2-3, with TRBD2 identical over 7 bases. The germline gives CDR1 GTSNPN, CDR2 SVGIG (reference sequence). This CDR3 is 13 amino acids long. V dropped 8 bases and J dropped 5; count of bases not matched to a gene: 10. The CDR3 DNA follows: TGTGCCGGTGGTTCGGTAGCGGGAGATACGCAGTATTTT. Amino acid sequence: CAGGSVAGDTQYF.

The chain's CDR3 is CASIRDGFEAFF. CDR3 nucleotides: TGTGCCAGCATCCGGGACGGGTTTGAAGCTTTCTTT. The V and J genes are TRBV6-5 and TRBJ1-1; D may be TRBD1 (5 bases). This CDR3 has 12 amino acids. V was shortened by 7 bases and J by 7 bases, with 13 bases between the two germline ends. Germline CDR1 MNHEY, CDR2 SVGAGI.

The chain has TRBV5-1 and TRBJ2-7, with D perhaps matching TRBD1 (6 bases). V dropped 4 bases and J dropped 5 bases, with 13 bases sitting between them. Germline V CDR1 and CDR2: SGHRS, YFSETQ. There are 13 residues in the CDR3. In nucleotides, the CDR3 is TGCGCCAGCAGCCAAACGACAGGAAACGAGCAGTACTTC. Its protein is CASSQTTGNEQYF.

A single count supports this clone. V and J are TRBV5-4 and TRBJ2-2, with D unclear. This CDR3 contains 15 residues. V was pared by 1 base and J by 0 bases, with 7 bases between. Germline-derived CDR1 and CDR2 are SGHNT and YYREEE (reference sequence). CDR3 DNA: TGTGCCAGCAGCTTGTGGTCCACGAACACCGGGGAGCTGTTTTTT. Protein sequence: CASSLWSTNTGELFF.